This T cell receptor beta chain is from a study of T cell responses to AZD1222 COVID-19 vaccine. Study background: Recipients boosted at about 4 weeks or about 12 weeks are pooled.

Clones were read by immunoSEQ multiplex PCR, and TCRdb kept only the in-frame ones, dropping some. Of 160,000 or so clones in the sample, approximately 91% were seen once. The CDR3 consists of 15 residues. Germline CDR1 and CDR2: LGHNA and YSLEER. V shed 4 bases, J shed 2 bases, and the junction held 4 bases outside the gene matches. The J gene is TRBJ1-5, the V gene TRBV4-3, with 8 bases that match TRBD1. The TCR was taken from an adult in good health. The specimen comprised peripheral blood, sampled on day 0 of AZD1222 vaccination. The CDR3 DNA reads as TGCGCCAGCAGCCCTGACAGGGGCGGCAATCAGCCCCAGCATTTT. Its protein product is CASSPDRGGNQPQHF.